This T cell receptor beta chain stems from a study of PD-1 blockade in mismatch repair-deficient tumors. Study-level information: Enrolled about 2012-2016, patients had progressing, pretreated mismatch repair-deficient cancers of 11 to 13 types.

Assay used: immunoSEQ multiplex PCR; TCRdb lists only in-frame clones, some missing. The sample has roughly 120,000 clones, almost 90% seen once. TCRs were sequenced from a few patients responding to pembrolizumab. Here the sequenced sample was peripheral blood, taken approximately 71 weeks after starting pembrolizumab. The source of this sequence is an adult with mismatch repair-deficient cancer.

For the CDR3, the DNA is TGTGCCAGCAGCGCCCGACAGCCGGTTATGCTCCACAATGAGCAGTTCTTC. Translating gives CASSARQPVMLHNEQFF. The chain carries TRBV7-9 and TRBJ2-1; D possibly corresponds to TRBD1 (5 bases). Per the germline V gene, CDR1 is SEHNR and CDR2 is FQNEAQ (reference sequence). Between the trimmed V and J ends, which lost 5 bases and 5 bases, there was a span of 22 bases. The CDR3 is 17 amino acids.